One and the same sample provided the 7 T cell receptor beta chains below, sequenced in a study of T-cell reconstitution after alpha-beta-depleted transplantation in children. The TCRbeta library incorporated unique molecular identifiers. In TCRdb, the PCR reads were re-called with MiXCR into one record per CDR3 protein. Of approximately 490,000 distinct CDR3 sequences listed, roughly a tenth are singletons. The sequenced sample was PBMCs, obtained before TCRalphabeta/CD19-depleted stem cell transplant. These receptors were taken from a child aged 2 to 10 with inherited bone marrow failure, due to receive a stem cell transplant.

This chain uses TRBV7-2 with TRBJ2-2; the match to TRBD2 covers 9 bases. Unmatched junction bases numbered 8, after V lost 7 bases and J lost 5 bases. This CDR3 comprises 15 residues. The germline gives CDR1 SGHTA, CDR2 FQGNSA. The CDR3 region has the DNA TGTGCCAGCATTTCTGCGGGAGGGAGGACCGGGGAGCTGTTTTTT. Amino acid sequence: CASISAGGRTGELFF.

This clonotype has ten or more counts. J is TRBJ1-1 and V is TRBV29-1, with D unresolved. Trimming shortened V by 7 bases and J by 2 bases, and 8 bases separated the two germline ends. The CDR3 runs to 11 residues. Germline lookup yields CDR1 SQVTM and CDR2 ANQGSEA. DNA for the CDR3: TGCAGCGGGGTGGCCAACACTGAAGCTTTCTTT. Translated, it gives CSGVANTEAFF. The full variable domain, its missing parts supplied by reference TRBV29-1 and TRBJ1-1, is SAVISQKPSRDICQRGTSLTIQCQVDSQVTMMFWYRQQPGQSLTLIATANQGSEATYESGFVIDKFPISRPNLTFSTLTVSNMSPEDSSIYLCSGVANTEAFFGQGTRLTVV.

The chain is built from TRBV20-1 and TRBJ1-2; D call uncertain. The germline V gene has CDR1 DFQATT and CDR2 SNEGSKA (reference sequence). The ends were cut back, 0 bases at V and 8 bases at J, with 13 bases in the middle. This CDR3 has 13 residues. The CDR3 nucleotides read TGCAGTGCTAGAGAGGGCAGGAGGGTAGGCTACACCTTC. It specifies CSAREGRRVGYTF.

This clonotype was detected many times. The chain has TRBV7-8 and TRBJ2-5, with TRBD1 matching over 10 bases. V lost 5 bases and J lost 4; bases outside the gene matches: 10. The germline CDR1 and CDR2 sequences are SGHVS and FQNEAQ. CDR3 length: 16 residues. The CDR3 sequence: CASSPRQGAFPETQYF. The CDR3 nucleotides are TGTGCCAGCAGCCCAAGACAGGGGGCATTTCCAGAGACCCAGTACTTC. Full variable domain (rest looked up from reference TRBV7-8 and TRBJ2-5): GAGVSQSPRYKVAKRGQDVALRCDPISGHVSLFWYQQALGQGPEFLTYFQNEAQLDKSGLPSDRFFAERPEGSVSTLKIQRTQQEDSAVYLCASSPRQGAFPETQYFGPGTRLLVL.

This clonotype appeared many times. This chain uses TRBV20-1 with TRBJ2-7; 7 positions agree with TRBD1. The CDR3 is 14 residues long. In germline, CDR1 is DFQATT, CDR2 SNEGSKA (reference sequence). V gave up 5 bases and J gave up 3 bases; unmatched junction bases: 10. CDR3 loop: CSAYSEGALYEQYF. Here the CDR3 DNA reads TGCAGTGCTTACTCTGAGGGGGCCCTCTACGAGCAGTACTTC.

This clonotype was counted at least ten times. The chain is built from TRBV14 and TRBJ2-7, with 10 bases fitting TRBD2. The CDR3 consists of 16 residues. CDR1 and CDR2 (germline): SGHDN, FVKESK. Trimming at V came to 1 base and at J to 4 bases, leaving 7 bases not matched to a gene. The CDR3 here is CASSQVRAGGIYEQYF. CDR3 DNA sequence: TGTGCCAGCAGCCAAGTGAGAGCGGGAGGGATTTACGAGCAGTACTTC.

The chain links TRBV6-5 to TRBJ2-1; 7 bases align to TRBD2. In germline, CDR1 is MNHEY, CDR2 SVGAGI. The CDR3 extends over 15 amino acids. The J segment lost 7 bases and the V segment lost 5 bases, leaving 11 bases of the junction unmatched. The CDR3 here is CASSHKREQQNEQFF. The CDR3 bases are TGTGCCAGCAGTCACAAGCGGGAACAACAAAATGAGCAGTTCTTC.